These 20 T cell receptor beta chains originate from one sample sequenced in a study of shared clonotypes between healthy human individuals (dated by TCRdb to the early 2020s). Library preparation employed the immunoSEQ multiplex PCR assay. The table comes from immuneACCESS by way of TCRdb, which keeps in-frame sequences with V and J called. Part of the clones is missing from these tables; in studies checked, under half for an unresolved V gene and the rest for unknown reasons. The sample data list about 470,000 clones, and around 75% of these were observed just once. The ten largest clones represent roughly 13% of the sample. The specimen was PBMCs. These receptors were obtained from a woman between 40 and 55 years old in good health. Some clones in this sample may be carry-over from other donors' samples.

With regard to this clone: Other nucleotide sequences in the sample specify the same CDR3. The chain uses TRBV7-3 and TRBJ2-2; unclear D gene. Trimming stripped 2 bases from V and 0 bases from J, with 10 bases between. The CDR3 length is 16 residues. The germline gives CDR1 SGHTA, CDR2 FQGTGA. The CDR3 DNA reads as TGTGCCAGCAGCTTATCGGGTGGTTCGAACACCGGGGAGCTGTTTTTT. This translates into CASSLSGGSNTGELFF.

The chain has TRBV18 and TRBJ1-4; D gene unclear. Germline V gene data show CDR1 as KGHSH and CDR2 as LQKENI. V was pared by 5 bases and J by 5 bases, with 15 bases between. The CDR3 contains 15 residues. The CDR3 sequence: CASSEPGSLNEKLFF. The CDR3 DNA reads TGTGCCAGCTCAGAGCCGGGGAGCCTAAATGAAAAACTGTTTTTT.

The chain has TRBV7-7 and TRBJ1-2; 7 nucleotides line up with TRBD1. The CDR3 is 14 amino acids. Losses at the gene ends were 6 bases for V and 7 bases for J; bases not matched to a gene: 11. The germline V gene has CDR1 SSHAT and CDR2 FNYEAQ (reference sequence). CDR3 protein: CASRAHRGRSGYTF. CDR3 coding DNA: TGTGCCAGCAGGGCCCACAGGGGAAGAAGTGGCTACACCTTC.

This clone appeared a few times. The J gene is TRBJ2-1, the V gene TRBV11-2; TRBD2 agrees at 7 bases. CDR1 is SGHAT and CDR2 is FQNNGV in the germline V gene. V was pared by 1 base and J by 8 bases, with 5 bases of the junction left unmatched. The CDR3 covers 14 residues. The CDR3 region is CASSLVGGPYEQFF. The CDR3 DNA sequence: TGTGCCAGCAGCTTAGTGGGAGGGCCCTATGAGCAGTTCTTC.

The V and J genes are TRBV7-8 and TRBJ1-1; possibly TRBD1 for D (5 bases). The length of the CDR3 is 15 residues. The V gene lost 2 bases and the J gene lost 0 bases, with 10 bases spanning the gap. Germline V gene sequence: CDR1 SGHVS, CDR2 FQNEAQ. The CDR3 nucleotides are TGTGCCAGCAGCTTAATGGGGCCTATGAACACTGAAGCTTTCTTT. It encodes CASSLMGPMNTEAFF.

This sequence joins TRBV7-8 and TRBJ2-1; TRBD2 agrees at 9 bases. The germline gives CDR1 SGHVS, CDR2 FQNEAQ. This CDR3 contains 15 residues. J lost 2 bases, V lost 5 bases, and 4 bases had no gene match. The CDR3, as DNA: TGTGCCAGCAGCCCACAGCGGGGGGCCTACAATGAGCAGTTCTTC. Translating it yields CASSPQRGAYNEQFF. Based on the CDR3 plus reference TRBV7-8 and TRBJ2-1, the full variable domain is GAGVSQSPRYKVAKRGQDVALRCDPISGHVSLFWYQQALGQGPEFLTYFQNEAQLDKSGLPSDRFFAERPEGSVSTLKIQRTQQEDSAVYLCASSPQRGAYNEQFFGPGTRLTVL.

This sequence joins TRBV27 and TRBJ2-2; D call uncertain. V lost 3 bases to trimming and J lost 3 bases, with 5 bases between them. CDR1 is MNHEY and CDR2 is SMNVEV in the germline V gene (reference sequence). This CDR3 is 13 amino acids long. CDR3 region: CASSLYYTGELFF. CDR3 in DNA: TGTGCCAGCAGTTTGTACTACACCGGGGAGCTGTTTTTT.

V and J are TRBV5-1 and TRBJ1-4, with 10 bases matching TRBD1. J lost 4 bases, V lost 5 bases, and 5 bases had no gene match. The CDR3 runs to 15 residues. Germline CDR1 SGHRS, CDR2 YFSETQ. CDR3 loop: CASRSGTGDNEKLFF. The CDR3 nucleotides read TGCGCCAGCAGAAGTGGGACAGGGGATAATGAAAAACTGTTTTTT.

The chain is built from TRBV4-1 and TRBJ2-7, with 9 bases fitting TRBD2. CDR1 is MGHRA and CDR2 is YSYEKL in the germline V gene. The CDR3 covers 15 residues. V was pared by 0 bases and J by 4 bases, with 4 bases of the junction left unmatched. The chain's CDR3 is CASSQDTSGLYEQYF. Written as DNA, the CDR3 is TGCGCCAGCAGCCAAGATACTAGCGGGCTGTACGAGCAGTACTTC.

The genes are TRBV7-9 and TRBJ2-1, with 15 bases fitting TRBD2. The V gene's germline CDR1 is SEHNR and CDR2 FQNEAQ (reference sequence). This CDR3 spans 18 amino acids. After removal of 3 bases from V and 0 bases from J, the junction contained 3 bases not matched to a gene. CDR3 nucleotide sequence: TGTGCCAGCAGCTTCGGGACTAGCGGGAGGAGCTCCTACAATGAGCAGTTCTTC. Residues: CASSFGTSGRSSYNEQFF.

The chain couples TRBV7-9 to TRBJ2-7; D perhaps matches TRBD2 (5 bases). The CDR3 length is 13 residues. Trimming left V 2 bases short and J 2 bases short, with 7 bases between. The germline gives CDR1 SEHNR, CDR2 FQNEAQ (reference sequence). CDR3 DNA: TGTGCCAGCAGCTTAAGGCGGGCCTACGAGCAGTACTTC. This gives the protein CASSLRRAYEQYF.

The chain couples TRBV28 to TRBJ1-4; D gene ambiguous. Germline CDR1 reads MDHEN; CDR2 reads SYDVKM. The CDR3 contains 16 residues. With 5 bases removed from V and 6 bases from J, the gap between germline ends came to 19 bases. The CDR3 bases are TGTGCCAGCAGTGAGGAACACCCGACGGAGTATGAAAAACTGTTTTTT. The encoded protein is CASSEEHPTEYEKLFF.

This clone was seen once. This chain uses TRBV5-6 with TRBJ1-1; possibly TRBD1 for D (6 bases). The V gene lost 3 bases and the J gene lost 0 bases, with 18 bases spanning the gap. The CDR3 spans 17 residues. Germline CDR1 SGHDT, CDR2 YYEEEE. The CDR3 DNA follows: TGTGCCAGCAGCTCACAGGGACCCAGAAGGATGAACACTGAAGCTTTCTTT. Amino acids: CASSSQGPRRMNTEAFF.

The gene calls are TRBV6-5 and TRBJ2-1; maybe TRBD1 (6 bases). V lost 6 bases and J lost 2, with 14 bases in between. The CDR3 spans 15 residues. The germline gives CDR1 MNHEY, CDR2 SVGAGI. CDR3 residues: CASRTGTTPYNEQFF. The CDR3 DNA follows: TGTGCCAGCAGAACCGGGACAACCCCCTACAATGAGCAGTTCTTC.

The chain has TRBV7-2 and TRBJ1-2, with D perhaps matching TRBD1 (6 bases). V gave up 5 bases and J gave up 4 bases, with 11 bases separating them. Germline lookup yields CDR1 SGHTA and CDR2 FQGNSA. There are 13 residues in the CDR3. CDR3: CASSRGQTYGYTF. CDR3 nucleotides: TGTGCCAGCAGCCGAGGACAGACCTATGGCTACACCTTC.

V and J are TRBV5-1 and TRBJ2-2, with a tentative D call TRBD1 (5 bases). The CDR3 is 15 amino acids. Trimming removed 3 bases from V and 5 bases from J, with 14 bases in between. Germline CDR1 SGHRS, CDR2 YFSETQ. The CDR3 DNA follows: TGCGCCAGCAGCTCCCGGCAGGGCCGGACCGGGGAGCTGTTTTTT. This translates into CASSSRQGRTGELFF.

The CDR3 coding sequence is TGTGCCAGCAGCAAAGAACCGACAGAACGCTCTGGAAACACCATATATTTT. It encodes CASSKEPTERSGNTIYF. This chain joins TRBV21-1 and TRBJ1-3; no check of the table's D call, TRBD1, against the DNA was made. TRBV21-1 represents a pseudogene. This CDR3 has 17 amino acids.

V and J are TRBV15 and TRBJ2-2, with D perhaps matching TRBD1 (5 bases). V lost 8 bases and J lost 3, with 13 bases in between. The CDR3 consists of 14 residues. Germline CDR1 and CDR2: LNHNV and YYDKDF (reference sequence). This CDR3 reads CATARTGDTGELFF. CDR3 sequence (DNA): TGTGCCACCGCTAGAACAGGTGACACCGGGGAGCTGTTTTTT. Full variable domain (outside the CDR3, taken from reference TRBV15 and TRBJ2-2): DAMVIQNPRYQVTQFGKPVTLSCSQTLNHNVMYWYQQKSSQAPKLLFHYYDKDFNNEADTPDNFQSRRPNTSFCFLDIRSPGLGDTAMYLCATARTGDTGELFFGEGSRLTVL.

As for this clone: One end of the junction is discordant with germline, which a read error may explain. In DNA form, the CDR3 reads TGCAGCGTTGAGCCGGGGGGAACTGAAGCTCTCTTT. It encodes CSVEPGGTEALF. This rearrangement joins TRBV29-1 to TRBJ1-1; D is perhaps TRBD1 (5 bases). The CDR3 length is 12 residues. Germline CDR1 and CDR2: SQVTM and ANQGSEA. Filled out from reference TRBV29-1 and TRBJ1-1, the complete variable domain reads SAVISQKPSRDICQRGTSLTIQCQVDSQVTMMFWYRQQPGQSLTLIATANQGSEATYESGFVIDKFPISRPNLTFSTLTVSNMSPEDSSIYLCSVEPGGTEALFGQGTRLTVV.

CDR3 in amino acids: CASSPPEGVGPHNEQFF. The CDR3 bases are TGTGCCAGCTCACCACCGGAGGGAGTAGGACCACACAATGAGCAGTTCTTC. The rearrangement joins TRBV18 to TRBJ2-1, with D possibly matching TRBD2 (6 bases). V lost 0 bases, J lost 5 bases, and 17 bases lay in between. In germline, CDR1 is KGHSH, CDR2 LQKENI. The CDR3 contains 17 residues.